This entry concerns a single T cell receptor (beta chain). Its antigen is unknown. These data belong to a study of a mutant IDH1 vaccine in newly diagnosed glioma. Overall study context: The study started vaccination 4-6 weeks after radiotherapy alone, or with temozolomide cycles. Sex distribution of treated patients was about 62% male and about 38% female; mean age was 40.4 years. Pretreatment consisted of radiotherapy, temozolomide, or both, with most receiving both.

Time point defined: week 35, safety follow-up. It was 300 ug of mutant IDH1 20-mer peptide that made up each vaccine dose, given with topical imiquimod. The donors had new WHO grade 3 or 4 astrocytomas; these were IDH1-mutant and ATRX-lost. CDR1 is MNHNS, CDR2 SASEGT, per germline. The CDR3 extends over 12 amino acids. V was clipped by 2 bases and J by 8 bases, with 8 bases between them. Libraries were prepared by immunoSEQ multiplex PCR; TCRdb keeps only in-frame clonotypes and omits some of them. The sample carries tens of thousands of clones, about four fifths recorded once. This receptor was obtained from a woman aged 18-30 years with glioma. Sample: PBMCs, taken from a glioma patient whose treatment included an IDH1 peptide vaccine. The rearrangement joins TRBV6-1 to TRBJ2-3; D call uncertain. CDR3: CASSELGVTQYF. The DNA for the CDR3 is TGTGCCAGCAGTGAACTGGGTGTTACGCAGTATTTT.